This is a list of T cell receptor beta chains from one sample in a study of T cells in Graves' hyperthyroidism and ophthalmopathy. TCRdb passed the multiplex PCR reads through MiXCR, listing each CDR3 protein once. Of some 490,000 distinct CDR3 sequences listed, around 16% are singletons. The specimen was blood. All receptors come from a woman in her thirties with Graves' ophthalmopathy. CDR3s include the opening cysteine and the closing phenylalanine or tryptophan.

TRBJ2-1 TRBV7-8 CASSLVRTSGRNEQFF
TRBJ2-1 TRBV29-1 CSVRTGSSGRDEQFF
TRBJ2-5 TRBV12-3/TRBV12-4 CASSERDGPQETQYF
TRBJ2-1 TRBV24-1 CATSKSDTYPYNEQFF
TRBJ2-7 TRBV7-2 CASTQEVQDEQYF
TRBJ1-1 TRBV6-2/TRBV6-3 CASSHPRTGEAFF
TRBJ2-5 TRBV20-1 CSARVIEAEHETQYF
TRBJ2-2 TRBV7-6 CASRRTIRSTGELFF
TRBJ2-7 TRBV7-2 CASSLAGTPEQYF
TRBJ2-4 TRBV29-1 CSVTGTAKNIQYF
TRBJ2-1 TRBV6-1 CASSERWREENEQFF
TRBJ2-3 TRBV28 CASSPEKLAGDADTQYF
TRBJ1-1 TRBV9 CASSVEGTGTEAFF
TRBJ2-5 TRBV28 CASSIDRYRQETQYF
TRBJ2-7 TRBV7-2 CASSHLAGADWEQYF
TRBJ2-1 TRBV24-1 CATSDFVRGHYNEQFF
TRBJ2-3 TRBV5-1 CASSLPGRVTDTQYF
TRBJ2-1 TRBV2 CASSKAGTGTYNEQFF
TRBJ1-1 TRBV12-3/TRBV12-4 CASTPGGNAFF
TRBJ2-3 TRBV20-1 CSANEVRADTQYF
TRBJ2-2 TRBV3-1 CASSRGTANTGELFF
TRBJ2-1 TRBV10-3 CAITSDSYNEQFF
TRBJ1-5 TRBV12-3/TRBV12-4 CASSLGGLGNQPQHF
TRBJ2-4 TRBV19 CASKEKNIQYF
TRBJ2-1 TRBV27 CASSSLGENEQFF
TRBJ1-5 TRBV28 CASSSPRYQPQHF
TRBJ2-5 TRBV27 CASSLSGFPDQETQYF
TRBJ2-7 TRBV7-9 CASGPQTSGVSYEQYF
TRBJ2-7 TRBV14 CASSQTSGSYYEQYF
TRBJ2-1 TRBV7-2 CASSLDVGGSTEQFF
TRBJ1-1 TRBV20-1 CSARDHGGMTEAFF
TRBJ2-5 TRBV7-6 CASSLALGDLAGVWETQYF
TRBJ2-7 TRBV7-2 CASSLGGLSGWQYF
TRBJ2-1 TRBV24-1 CATSDFRSGVYNEQFF
TRBJ2-7 TRBV9 CASSVEADSYEQYF
TRBJ2-1 TRBV7-2 CASSQKIASGRLYNEQFF
TRBJ2-5 TRBV11-1 CASSSWEVYWTGKETQYF
TRBJ2-3 TRBV28 CASSSFRDRSSTDTQYF
TRBJ2-5 TRBV12-3/TRBV12-4 CASSQTSGRAWRETQYF
TRBJ2-2 TRBV7-2 CASSLRDSHGELFF
TRBJ1-2 TRBV12-3/TRBV12-4 CASSYDSNYGYTF
TRBJ2-7 TRBV6-1 CASSQPWGEMDEQYF
TRBJ2-7 TRBV24-1 CATSDLGYEQYF
TRBJ2-7 TRBV27 CASSWGAVYEQYF
TRBJ2-7 TRBV16 CASSQSTGFNEQYF
TRBJ2-5 TRBV7-2 CASSLGGGRETQYF
TRBJ2-7 TRBV5-1 CASSLASGRGYEQYF
TRBJ2-5 TRBV5-8 CASSLGNSLADQETQYF
TRBJ2-7 TRBV11-2 CASSTGTGGYEQYF
TRBJ1-1 TRBV18 CASSPDLNEAFF
TRBJ2-7 TRBV29-1 CSVGTGAEYEQYF
TRBJ2-6 TRBV27 CASSLLTFGANVLTF
TRBJ2-7 TRBV6-6 CASSYSRTQPWEQYF
TRBJ2-2 TRBV20-1 CSTNLGGPGGELFF
TRBJ2-2 TRBV6-1 CASTLVGSNTGELFF
TRBJ2-1 TRBV28 CASSLSLSYNEQFF
TRBJ2-5 TRBV20-1 CSARDSYQETQYF
TRBJ2-1 TRBV2 CAITGRDEQFF
TRBJ1-4 TRBV20-1 CSARGGGASNEKLFF
TRBJ1-2 TRBV7-9 CASSSGQTNYGYTF